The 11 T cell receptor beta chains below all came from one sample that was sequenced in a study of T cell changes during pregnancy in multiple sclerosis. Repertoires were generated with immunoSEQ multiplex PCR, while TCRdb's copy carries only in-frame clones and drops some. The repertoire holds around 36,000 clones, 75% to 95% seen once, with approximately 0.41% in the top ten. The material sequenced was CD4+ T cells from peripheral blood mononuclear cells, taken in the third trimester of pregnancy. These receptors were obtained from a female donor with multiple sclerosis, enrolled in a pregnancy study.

CDR3 loop: CASSRDRGSYEQYF. In nucleotides, the CDR3 is TGTGCCAGCAGCCGGGACAGGGGTAGTTACGAGCAGTACTTC. The gene calls are TRBV14 and TRBJ2-7, with 10 bases lining up with TRBD1. V gave up 4 bases and J gave up 4 bases; unmatched junction bases: 4. Germline lookup yields CDR1 SGHDN and CDR2 FVKESK. The CDR3 runs to 14 residues.

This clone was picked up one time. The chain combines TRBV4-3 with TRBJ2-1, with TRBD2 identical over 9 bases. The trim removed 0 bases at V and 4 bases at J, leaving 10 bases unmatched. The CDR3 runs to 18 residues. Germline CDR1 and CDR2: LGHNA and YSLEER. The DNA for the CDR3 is TGCGCCAGCAGCCAAGATAGTATGGCGGGAGGGAAATACAATGAGCAGTTCTTC. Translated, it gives CASSQDSMAGGKYNEQFF.

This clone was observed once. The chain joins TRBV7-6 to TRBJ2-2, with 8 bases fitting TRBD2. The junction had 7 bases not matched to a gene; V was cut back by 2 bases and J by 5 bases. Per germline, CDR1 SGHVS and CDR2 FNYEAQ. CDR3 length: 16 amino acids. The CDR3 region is CASSLRAGVITGELFF. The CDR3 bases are TGTGCCAGCAGCTTACGAGCGGGAGTCATTACCGGGGAGCTGTTTTTT.

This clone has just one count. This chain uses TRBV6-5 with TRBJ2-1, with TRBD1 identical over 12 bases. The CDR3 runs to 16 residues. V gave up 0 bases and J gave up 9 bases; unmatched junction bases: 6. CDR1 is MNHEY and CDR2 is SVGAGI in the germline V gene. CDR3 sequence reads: CASSYSIGTGGSEQFF. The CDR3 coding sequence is TGTGCCAGCAGTTACTCGATCGGGACAGGGGGCAGTGAGCAGTTCTTC.

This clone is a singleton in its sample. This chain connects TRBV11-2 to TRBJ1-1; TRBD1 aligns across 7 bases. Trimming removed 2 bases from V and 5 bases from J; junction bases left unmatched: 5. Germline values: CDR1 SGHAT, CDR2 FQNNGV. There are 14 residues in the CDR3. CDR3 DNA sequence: TGTGCCAGCAGCTTAACAGGGGTATTGACTGAAGCTTTCTTT. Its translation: CASSLTGVLTEAFF.

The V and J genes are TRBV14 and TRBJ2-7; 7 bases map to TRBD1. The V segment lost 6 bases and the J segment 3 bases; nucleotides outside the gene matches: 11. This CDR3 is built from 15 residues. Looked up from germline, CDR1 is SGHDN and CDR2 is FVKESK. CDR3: CASSAHRDRLYEQYF. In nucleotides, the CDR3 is TGTGCCAGCAGTGCACACCGGGACAGACTCTACGAGCAGTACTTC. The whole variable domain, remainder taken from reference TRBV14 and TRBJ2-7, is EAGVTQFPSHSVIEKGQTVTLRCDPISGHDNLYWYRRVMGKEIKFLLHFVKESKQDESGMPNNRFLAERTGGTYSTLKVQPAELEDSGVYFCASSAHRDRLYEQYFGPGTRLTVT.

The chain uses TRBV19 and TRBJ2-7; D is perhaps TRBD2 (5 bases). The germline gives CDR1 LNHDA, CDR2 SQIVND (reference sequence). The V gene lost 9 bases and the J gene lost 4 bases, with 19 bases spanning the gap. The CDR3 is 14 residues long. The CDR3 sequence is CASGGGVGRYEQYF. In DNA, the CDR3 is TGTGCCAGCGGAGGAGGCGTAGGACGATACGAGCAGTACTTC.

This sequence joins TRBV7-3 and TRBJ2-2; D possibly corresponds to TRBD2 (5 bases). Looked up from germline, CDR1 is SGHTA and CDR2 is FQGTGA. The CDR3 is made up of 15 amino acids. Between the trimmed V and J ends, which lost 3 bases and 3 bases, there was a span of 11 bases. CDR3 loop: CASSFSGNYTGELFF. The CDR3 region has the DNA TGTGCCAGCAGCTTTTCCGGGAATTACACCGGGGAGCTGTTTTTT. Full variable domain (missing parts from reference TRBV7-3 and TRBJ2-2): GAGVSQTPSNKVTEKGKYVELRCDPISGHTALYWYRQSLGQGPEFLIYFQGTGAADDSGLPNDRFFAVRPEGSVSTLKIQRTERGDSAVYLCASSFSGNYTGELFFGEGSRLTVL.

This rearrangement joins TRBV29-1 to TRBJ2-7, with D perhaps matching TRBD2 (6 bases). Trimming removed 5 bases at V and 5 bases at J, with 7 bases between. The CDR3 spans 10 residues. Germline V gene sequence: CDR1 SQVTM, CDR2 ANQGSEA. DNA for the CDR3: TGCAGCGTTCGGGGGAACGAGCAGTACTTC. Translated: CSVRGNEQYF.

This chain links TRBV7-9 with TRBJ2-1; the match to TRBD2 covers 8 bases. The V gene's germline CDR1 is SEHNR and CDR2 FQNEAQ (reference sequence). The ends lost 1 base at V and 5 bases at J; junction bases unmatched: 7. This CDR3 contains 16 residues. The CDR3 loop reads CASSLERGRTNNEQFF. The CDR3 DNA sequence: TGTGCCAGCAGCTTAGAGCGCGGGAGGACCAACAATGAGCAGTTCTTC.

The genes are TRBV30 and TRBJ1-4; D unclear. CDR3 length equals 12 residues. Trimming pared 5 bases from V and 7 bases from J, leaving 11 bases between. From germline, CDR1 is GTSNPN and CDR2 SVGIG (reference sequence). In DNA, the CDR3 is TGTGCCTGGTCCCGGGTGGGTGAAAAACTGTTTTTT. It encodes CAWSRVGEKLFF. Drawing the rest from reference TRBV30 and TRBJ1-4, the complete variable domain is SQTIHQWPATLVQPVGSPLSLECTVEGTSNPNLYWYRQAAGRGLQLLFYSVGIGQISSEVPQNLSASRPQDRQFILSSKKLLLSDSGFYLCAWSRVGEKLFFGSGTQLSVL.